These 26 T cell receptor beta chains were sequenced from one sample in a study of control samples from healthy donors and cancer patients. Sequencing was performed with immunoSEQ multiplex PCR; in TCRdb, only in-frame clones are kept and a portion is missing. The sample lists approximately 79,000 clones, approximately 90% occurring once. The sequenced material came from blood. These receptors were obtained from a man aged 45 to 65 in good health.

This sequence joins TRBV7-8 and TRBJ2-5; D is possibly TRBD1 (6 bases). CDR3 length: 14 residues. Trimming removed 1 base at V and 2 bases at J, with 8 bases between. Per germline, CDR1 SGHVS and CDR2 FQNEAQ. The CDR3: CASSLGTVQETQYF. The CDR3 DNA is TGTGCCAGCAGCTTAGGGACAGTACAAGAGACCCAGTACTTC.

In the case of this clone: The junction shows a germline mismatch at one end, possibly a read error. The V call is TRBV6-5, the J call TRBJ1-2; D is unresolved. The CDR3 extends over 13 amino acids. Germline values: CDR1 MNHEY, CDR2 SVGAGI. The DNA for the CDR3 is TGTACCAGCCGTATCGAGGGCGGGTATGGCTACACCTTC. It specifies CTSRIEGGYGYTF.

The V and J genes are TRBV9 and TRBJ2-7; the D call may be TRBD1 or TRBD2 (5 bases each). Germline-derived CDR1 and CDR2 are SGDLS and YYNGEE. V was cut by 3 bases and J by 0 bases, with 10 bases left in between. This CDR3 is built from 14 residues. Written as DNA, the CDR3 is TGTGCCAGCAGCGGGGGACCCCTCTCCTACGAGCAGTACTTC. Translation: CASSGGPLSYEQYF.

The rearrangement links TRBV7-9 to TRBJ1-1; D possibly corresponds to TRBD1 (6 bases). This CDR3 spans 13 amino acids. Germline V gives CDR1 SEHNR, CDR2 FQNEAQ (reference sequence). V dropped 8 bases and J dropped 6 bases, with 16 bases sitting between them. This CDR3 is CASADSQGPEAFF. Here the CDR3 DNA reads TGTGCCAGCGCGGACAGTCAGGGGCCTGAAGCTTTCTTT.

The rearrangement links TRBV5-6 to TRBJ2-2, with D perhaps TRBD1 (5 bases). The V gene's germline CDR1 is SGHDT and CDR2 YYEEEE. The CDR3 is 16 amino acids. Between the trimmed V and J ends, which lost 1 base and 0 bases, there was a span of 10 bases. The CDR3 sequence: CASSLQGTANTGELFF. DNA for the CDR3: TGTGCCAGCAGCTTGCAGGGAACCGCGAACACCGGGGAGCTGTTTTTT.

The chain employs TRBV7-9 and TRBJ1-1, with unresolved D. V dropped 2 bases and J dropped 8 bases, with 9 bases sitting between them. Germline V gene sequence: CDR1 SEHNR, CDR2 FQNEAQ (reference sequence). The CDR3 runs to 12 residues. CDR3 sequence: CASSLRTLEAFF. CDR3 in DNA: TGTGCCAGCAGCTTAAGGACCCTAGAAGCTTTCTTT.

A few counts support this clone. This rearrangement joins TRBV3-1 (or the pseudogene TRBV3-2) to TRBJ2-3; TRBD1 aligns across 10 bases. V was clipped by 3 bases and J by 0 bases; unmatched bases: 3. This CDR3 has 16 amino acids. CDR1 LGHDT and CDR2 YNNKEL come from the germline V gene (reference sequence). CDR3 in DNA: TGTGCCAGCAGCCACGGGACAGGGGCTAGCACAGATACGCAGTATTTT. Amino acid sequence: CASSHGTGASTDTQYF.

The J gene is TRBJ1-2, the V gene TRBV18, with D hard to call. V was shortened by 6 bases and J by 8 bases, with 19 bases between the two germline ends. The CDR3 is 14 residues long. CDR1 is KGHSH and CDR2 is LQKENI in the germline V gene. For the CDR3, the DNA is TGTGCCAGCTCTACAATCGGGGAACTATCCGGCTACACCTTC. Translating gives CASSTIGELSGYTF. Looking up the rest from reference TRBV18 and TRBJ1-2 gives the full variable domain: NAGVMQNPRHLVRRRGQEARLRCSPMKGHSHVYWYRQLPEEGLKFMVYLQKENIIDESGMPKERFSAEFPKEGPSILRIQQVVRGDSAAYFCASSTIGELSGYTFGSGTRLTVV.

CDR3 in amino acids: CASSLGTALAKNIQYF. CDR3 nucleotides: TGTGCCAGCAGCTTAGGCACAGCCCTAGCCAAAAACATTCAGTACTTC. The chain employs TRBV7-9 and TRBJ2-4; the D is unclear. Deletions cut 1 base from V and 0 bases from J, with 10 bases between. CDR1 SEHNR and CDR2 FQNEAQ come from the germline V gene (reference sequence). CDR3 length equals 16 residues. The full variable domain, its missing parts supplied by reference TRBV7-9 and TRBJ2-4, is DTGVSQNPRHKITKRGQNVTFRCDPISEHNRLYWYRQTLGQGPEFLTYFQNEAQLEKSRLLSDRFSAERPKGSFSTLEIQRTEQGDSAMYLCASSLGTALAKNIQYFGAGTRLSVL.

The rearrangement links TRBV19 to TRBJ2-6; 9 bases line up with TRBD1. Germline loops: CDR1 LNHDA, CDR2 SQIVND (reference sequence). V was clipped by 1 base and J by 2 bases; unmatched bases: 3. The CDR3 extends over 17 amino acids. The CDR3 spells CASSIVTGGPGANVLTF. The CDR3 DNA reads TGTGCCAGTAGTATAGTGACAGGGGGTCCTGGGGCCAACGTCCTGACTTTC.

A remark on this clone: Germline is not matched at one junction end, which may reflect a read error. Other DNA sequences in the sample encode the same CDR3. The chain couples TRBV18 to TRBJ1-1; the D gene is possibly TRBD1 (5 bases). This CDR3 is 15 amino acids long. Germline V lookup: CDR1 KGHSH, CDR2 LQKENI. CDR3 DNA: TGCGCCAGCTCACCACTAGCAGGGCACAACACTGAAGCTTTCTTT. It yields the protein CASSPLAGHNTEAFF.

CDR3 sequence: CALKQGQSATNEKLFF. The CDR3 DNA follows: TGTGCCTTGAAACAGGGACAGAGTGCAACTAATGAAAAACTGTTTTTT. The chain combines TRBV30 with TRBJ1-4; 7 bases align to TRBD1. J was trimmed by 0 bases and V by 7 bases; bases with no gene match: 11. The CDR3 has 16 amino acids. CDR1 is GTSNPN and CDR2 is SVGIG in the germline V gene (reference sequence).

This clone was recorded once. This chain joins TRBV12-3 or TRBV12-4 and TRBJ2-7, with unresolved D. The CDR3 extends over 12 amino acids. V was cut by 2 bases and J by 6 bases, with 8 bases left in between. The DNA of the CDR3 is TGTGCCAGCAGTTTATTCGTAGGCGAGCAGTACTTC. It codes for CASSLFVGEQYF.

The table lists this clone with a few counts. The V call is TRBV3-1 (or the pseudogene TRBV3-2), the J call TRBJ2-2; a possible D gene is TRBD2 (5 bases). CDR1 LGHDT and CDR2 YNNKEL come from the germline V gene (reference sequence). The CDR3 covers 17 residues. V was trimmed by 2 bases and J by 8 bases, leaving 21 bases between them. This chain's CDR3 is CASSQTLAAASLGELFF. The CDR3 DNA reads as TGTGCCAGCAGCCAAACGTTGGCAGCGGCAAGTCTTGGGGAGCTGTTTTTT.

V usage is TRBV6-2 or TRBV6-3 and J usage is TRBJ1-5; no clear D gene. V gave up 2 bases and J gave up 4 bases, with 9 bases separating them. This CDR3 region has 14 residues. Germline lookup yields CDR1 MNHEY and CDR2 SVGEGT. For the CDR3, the DNA is TGTGCCAGCAGTTACGGGCTCCAAAATCAGCCCCAGCATTTT. Amino acid sequence: CASSYGLQNQPQHF.

The chain uses TRBV30 and TRBJ1-6, with a weak D call TRBD1 (6 bases). The length of the CDR3 is 13 residues. The germline V and J ends were trimmed by 2 bases and 7 bases, with 9 bases remaining between them. Germline V gives CDR1 GTSNPN, CDR2 SVGIG (reference sequence). The CDR3 is CAWSPGQNSPLHF. The DNA of the CDR3 is TGTGCCTGGAGTCCAGGACAGAATTCACCCCTCCACTTT.

This rearrangement joins TRBV10-3 to TRBJ1-1; D possibly corresponds to TRBD1 (5 bases). V was shortened by 2 bases and J by 4 bases, with 14 bases between the two germline ends. Germline V CDR1 and CDR2: ENHRY, SYGVKD. The CDR3 loop spans 15 amino acids. This CDR3 reads CAISEVSGVSTEAFF. CDR3 nucleotide sequence: TGTGCCATCAGTGAGGTTTCGGGGGTTAGCACTGAAGCTTTCTTT.

This clone was counted once. V is TRBV5-4 and J is TRBJ1-1; 9 bases map to TRBD1. The CDR3 contains 13 residues. The germline V gene encodes CDR1 SGHNT and CDR2 YYREEE (reference sequence). Germline trimming cut 4 bases from V and 7 bases from J; bases unmatched to any gene: 5. The CDR3 sequence is CASSHGQGLEAFF. The CDR3 coding sequence is TGTGCCAGCAGCCACGGACAGGGGCTTGAAGCTTTCTTT.

The rearrangement joins TRBV30 to TRBJ2-2; 7 bases match TRBD1. The V segment lost 0 bases and the J segment 7 bases; nucleotides outside the gene matches: 11. This CDR3 spans 16 amino acids. Germline CDR1 GTSNPN, CDR2 SVGIG (reference sequence). This CDR3 is CAWSVQGGARNGELFF. CDR3 in DNA: TGTGCCTGGAGTGTCCAAGGGGGCGCCCGGAACGGGGAGCTGTTTTTT.

The CDR3 DNA sequence: TGTGCCAGCAGTTCCGGGACAGGGGGCGACGAGCAGTACTTC. Translation gives CASSSGTGGDEQYF. V gene TRBV6-6 combines with J gene TRBJ2-7; 12 nucleotides match TRBD1. With 4 bases clipped from V and 5 bases from J, the junction kept 3 bases outside the gene matches. The germline CDR1 and CDR2 sequences are MNHNY and SVGAGI (reference sequence). The CDR3 loop spans 14 amino acids.

The V gene is TRBV7-6, the J gene TRBJ2-2, with TRBD1 matching 8 bases. V was pared by 1 base and J by 4 bases, with 2 bases of the junction left unmatched. The CDR3 runs 15 residues. Germline CDR1 and CDR2: SGHVS and FNYEAQ. The CDR3 DNA follows: TGTGCCAGCAGCTTAGACAGGGGGAGCACCGGGGAGCTGTTTTTT. Protein: CASSLDRGSTGELFF.

J is TRBJ1-3 and V is TRBV19; 9 nucleotides line up with TRBD1. V shed 0 bases, J shed 1 base, and the junction held 4 bases outside the gene matches. The CDR3 runs to 17 residues. The germline V gene encodes CDR1 LNHDA and CDR2 SQIVND (reference sequence). The CDR3 DNA reads as TGTGCCAGTAGTATAGAAGACAGGGGGACGTCTGGAAACACCATATATTTT. As protein: CASSIEDRGTSGNTIYF.

This sequence joins TRBV6-1 and TRBJ2-3, with 10 bases aligning to TRBD2. CDR1 is MNHNS and CDR2 is SASEGT in the germline V gene. The CDR3 length is 16 residues. The V segment lost 4 bases and the J segment 4 bases; nucleotides outside the gene matches: 8. The CDR3 region has the DNA TGTGCCAGCAGTGCCCCTAGCGGGGGCCAGCCAGATACGCAGTATTTT. This gives the protein CASSAPSGGQPDTQYF.

The V call is TRBV7-2, the J call TRBJ2-7; D tentatively reads TRBD1 or TRBD2 (6 bases each). Trimming cost V 9 bases and J 2 bases, with 14 bases left between them. The germline CDR1 and CDR2 sequences are SGHTA and FQGNSA. The CDR3 extends over 13 amino acids. CDR3 DNA: TGTGCCAGTAGGGGGGAAGGAACCTACGAGCAGTACTTC. This gives the protein CASRGEGTYEQYF.

This chain connects TRBV6-2 or TRBV6-3 to TRBJ1-5, with 9 bases that match TRBD1. The ends lost 4 bases at V and 3 bases at J; junction bases unmatched: 7. Germline CDR1 MNHEY, CDR2 SVGEGT. The CDR3 has 16 amino acids. The CDR3 region is CASSSPGQGYNQPQHF. The DNA of the CDR3 is TGTGCCAGCAGTTCTCCGGGACAGGGTTACAATCAGCCCCAGCATTTT.

J is TRBJ1-1 and V is TRBV19; 10 positions agree with TRBD1. V dropped 6 bases and J dropped 5; count of bases not matched to a gene: 6. CDR3 size: 14 residues. Germline lookup yields CDR1 LNHDA and CDR2 SQIVND (reference sequence). In DNA, the CDR3 is TGTGCCAGTAGCCTCCAGGACAGGGGGACTGAAGCTTTCTTT. Translation gives CASSLQDRGTEAFF.